One and the same sample provided the 24 T cell receptor beta chains below, sequenced in a study of breast tumors, draining lymph nodes, adjacent tissues. Breast cancer patients provided tissue from their axillary draining lymph nodes. TCRdb re-analysed the multiplex PCR reads in MiXCR, keeping a single row per CDR3 protein. The sample shows about 130,000 distinct CDR3 sequences, 15% to 20% of them seen only once. Sequencing was performed on axillary lymph node tissue. Receptor source: a female donor with breast cancer. Some clones in this sample may be carry-over from other donors' samples.

This clonotype was detected many times. This chain links TRBV11-2 with TRBJ1-3; no clear D. This CDR3 region has 15 residues. CDR1 is SGHAT and CDR2 is FQNNGV in the germline V gene. V lost 1 base and J lost 2, with 9 bases in between. CDR3 loop: CASSLAQAPGNTIYF. In DNA form, the CDR3 reads TGTGCCAGCAGCTTAGCGCAGGCTCCTGGAAACACCATATATTTT.

In its sample, this clonotype was seen many times. Written as DNA, the CDR3 is TGTGCCAGCAGTGTGGGGGGCCGTAGCTCCTACGAGCAGTACTTC. Translated, it gives CASSVGGRSSYEQYF. The chain combines TRBV6-1 with TRBJ2-7; D tentatively fits TRBD1 or TRBD2 (6 bases each). CDR1 is MNHNS, CDR2 SASEGT, per germline. Trimming pared 4 bases from V and 0 bases from J, leaving 13 bases between. The CDR3 has 15 residues.

In its sample, this clonotype was seen a few times. The chain couples TRBV11-2 to TRBJ2-1; D might be TRBD1 (6 bases). Germline V CDR1 and CDR2: SGHAT, FQNNGV. Trimming took 5 bases from V and 2 from J, leaving 16 bases between them. CDR3 length equals 16 residues. As DNA, the CDR3 is TGTGCCAGCAGCAGACGACAGGACTCAACCTACAATGAGCAGTTCTTC. Translating gives CASSRRQDSTYNEQFF.

As regards this clonotype: This may be a read error, as it is one base from a much larger clone. The chain couples TRBV15 to TRBJ1-4, with TRBD1 as a possible D gene (5 bases). V was clipped by 0 bases and J by 10 bases, with 18 bases between them. CDR3 length: 16 residues. Looked up from germline, CDR1 is LNHNV and CDR2 is YYDKDF (reference sequence). The CDR3 coding sequence is TGTGCCACCAGCAGAGATCAGCCCGCCGGGGGTGGAAAACTGTTTTTT. Its translation is CATSRDQPAGGGKLFF.

Concerning this clonotype itself: This clone may be a read error of a much larger clone one base away. The gene calls are TRBV12-3 or TRBV12-4 and TRBJ1-5; 12 bases map to TRBD1. CDR3 length: 17 amino acids. With V trimmed by 6 bases and J by 5 bases, 11 bases remained unmatched. As DNA, the CDR3 is TGTGCCAGCAGCCCCGGGACAGGGGGCCTAGGCGATCAGCCCCAGCATTTT. Protein: CASSPGTGGLGDQPQHF.

This clonotype was observed at least ten times. The V call is TRBV9, the J call TRBJ2-1; D uncertain. Germline V lookup: CDR1 SGDLS, CDR2 YYNGEE. The V end lost 0 bases, the J end lost 4 bases, and 11 bases lay between the germline ends. The CDR3 is 15 amino acids. CDR3 sequence: CASSVAQDPYNEQFF. For the CDR3, the DNA is TGTGCCAGCAGCGTAGCCCAGGACCCATACAATGAGCAGTTCTTC.

This clonotype has a count of ten or more. This chain uses TRBV9 with TRBJ2-1; tentatively, D is TRBD2 (6 bases). Germline V CDR1 and CDR2: SGDLS, YYNGEE. The CDR3 consists of 15 residues. The V end was cut by 5 bases, the J end by 5 bases, with 17 bases between. CDR3 coding DNA: TGTGCCAGCAGTATCTTCCGGGGGTCTAACAATGAGCAGTTCTTC. Translated, it gives CASSIFRGSNNEQFF.

This clonotype was counted many times. CDR3 sequence: CATSRLGGGETQYF. CDR3 bases: TGTGCCACCAGCAGATTAGGAGGCGGGGAGACCCAGTACTTC. This chain connects TRBV15 to TRBJ2-5; D is possibly TRBD2 (5 bases). This CDR3 comprises 14 residues. The germline V gene has CDR1 LNHNV and CDR2 YYDKDF (reference sequence). The V and J ends lost 2 bases and 5 bases respectively, with 12 bases between them.

This clonotype was detected many times. The rearrangement uses TRBV5-1 and TRBJ2-1; TRBD2 matches at 8 bases. This CDR3 comprises 13 residues. Germline V lookup: CDR1 SGHRS, CDR2 YFSETQ. Losses at the gene ends were 3 bases for V and 7 bases for J; bases not matched to a gene: 3. The CDR3, as DNA: TGCGCCAGCAGCTCCCGGGAGGGTAATGAGCAGTTCTTC. Its translation is CASSSREGNEQFF.

This clonotype was observed many times. This chain links TRBV20-1 with TRBJ2-5, with D uncertain. The CDR3 consists of 10 residues. V was cut by 6 bases and J by 3 bases, with 5 bases left in between. The V gene's germline CDR1 is DFQATT and CDR2 SNEGSKA (reference sequence). CDR3 sequence: CSAPKETQYF. The CDR3 nucleotides read TGCAGTGCACCGAAAGAGACCCAGTACTTC.

Concerning this clonotype: Possible read error: a much larger clone is one base away. The V gene is TRBV19, the J gene TRBJ2-7; no clear D. The germline V gene encodes CDR1 LNHDA and CDR2 SQIVND (reference sequence). This CDR3 has 15 amino acids. CDR3 in amino acids: CASSITGSSVDERYF. The CDR3 nucleotides read TGTGCCAGTAGTATTACGGGCAGCAGCGTTGACGAGCGGTACTTC. Variable domain in full (rest from reference TRBV19 and TRBJ2-7): DGGITQSPKYLFRKEGQNVTLSCEQNLNHDAMYWYRQDPGQGLRLIYYSQIVNDFQKGDIAEGYSVSREKKESFPLTVTSAQKNPTAFYLCASSITGSSVDERYFGPGTRLTVT.

Notes on this clonotype: A read error is possible here, since a much larger clone lies one base away. This chain links TRBV3-1 with TRBJ2-1; TRBD2 is a possible D gene (6 bases). The CDR3 has 16 residues. V dropped 4 bases and J dropped 3 bases, with 16 bases sitting between them. Germline CDR1 LGHDT, CDR2 YNNKEL (reference sequence). The CDR3 protein is CASSRDGSGYYNEQFF. For the CDR3, the DNA is TGTGCCAGCAGCCGAGATGGGAGCGGGTACTACAATGAGCAGTTCTTC.

A word on this clonotype: A much bigger clone sits one base away, suggesting this may be a read error. V gene TRBV7-2 combines with J gene TRBJ2-2; a weak D match, TRBD2 (5 bases). The V end was cut by 0 bases, the J end by 4 bases, with 9 bases between. CDR1 is SGHTA, CDR2 FQGNSA, per germline. The CDR3 runs 15 residues. Here the CDR3 reads CASSLARRPTGELFF. As DNA, the CDR3 is TGTGCCAGCAGCTTAGCTCGGAGGCCCACCGGGGAGCTGTTTTTT. The entire variable domain, with the rest obtained from reference TRBV7-2 and TRBJ2-2, is as follows: GAGVSQSPSNKVTEKGKDVELRCDPISGHTALYWYRQSLGQGLEFLIYFQGNSAPDKSGLPSDRFSAERTGGSVSTLTIQRTQQEDSAVYLCASSLARRPTGELFFGEGSRLTVL.

Many counts were recorded for this clonotype. CDR3 in amino acids: CSASLLSSYNEQFF. DNA for the CDR3: TGCAGTGCTAGTCTTCTCAGCTCCTACAATGAGCAGTTCTTC. The V gene is TRBV20-1, the J gene TRBJ2-1, with D unresolved. V was shortened by 3 bases and J by 0 bases, with 9 bases between the two germline ends. CDR1 and CDR2 (germline): DFQATT, SNEGSKA (reference sequence). This CDR3 is 14 amino acids long.

This clonotype came up many times. This chain joins TRBV6-6 and TRBJ2-3; D unclear. Trimming removed 11 bases from V and 2 bases from J, with 14 bases in between. Germline CDR1 and CDR2: MNHNY and SVGAGI (reference sequence). This CDR3 comprises 13 residues. CDR3 nucleotide sequence: TGTGCCGGTCGAGGCTCAAACACAGATACGCAGTATTTT. Amino acid sequence: CAGRGSNTDTQYF.

The chain combines TRBV2 with TRBJ1-1, with D possibly matching TRBD1 (5 bases). Germline CDR1 is SNHLY and CDR2 is FYNNEI. This CDR3 contains 12 residues. V was shortened by 4 bases and J by 4 bases, with 7 bases between the two germline ends. CDR3 sequence (DNA): TGTGCCAGCAGTGGGGGGTTCACTGAAGCTTTCTTT. It encodes CASSGGFTEAFF. The variable domain in full, completed from reference TRBV2 and TRBJ1-1, reads EPEVTQTPSHQVTQMGQEVILRCVPISNHLYFYWYRQILGQKVEFLVSFYNNEISEKSEIFDDQFSVERPDGSNFTLKIRSTKLEDSAMYFCASSGGFTEAFFGQGTRLTVV.

This clonotype was seen at least ten times. V and J are TRBV2 and TRBJ2-3, with D tentatively TRBD1 or TRBD2 (5 bases each). The germline V gene has CDR1 SNHLY and CDR2 FYNNEI. The CDR3 is 16 amino acids. V gave up 4 bases and J gave up 2 bases, with 16 bases separating them. The DNA for the CDR3 is TGTGCCAGCAGTGTAGGGGCTAGCTCTTCCACAGATACGCAGTATTTT. Residues: CASSVGASSSTDTQYF.

On this clonotype: With a much larger clone just one base away, this may be a read error. The chain has TRBV28 and TRBJ2-5; D could derive from TRBD1 or TRBD2 (5 bases each). Germline assignment: CDR1 MDHEN and CDR2 SYDVKM. CDR3 length: 12 residues. The CDR3 here is CASSERGETQCF. DNA for the CDR3: TGTGCCAGCAGTGAGAGGGGAGAGACCCAGTGCTTC.

This clonotype was seen ten or more times. The J gene is TRBJ2-2, the V gene TRBV19; D remains ambiguous. V was shortened by 5 bases and J by 0 bases, with 10 bases between the two germline ends. The CDR3 is 15 amino acids. CDR1 and CDR2 from the germline V gene are LNHDA and SQIVND (reference sequence). The CDR3 loop reads CASSPLSSNTGELFF. The CDR3 DNA follows: TGTGCCAGTAGTCCTCTCAGCTCGAACACCGGGGAGCTGTTTTTT. The full variable domain, in which reference TRBV19 and TRBJ2-2 provide the parts outside the CDR3, is DGGITQSPKYLFRKEGQNVTLSCEQNLNHDAMYWYRQDPGQGLRLIYYSQIVNDFQKGDIAEGYSVSREKKESFPLTVTSAQKNPTAFYLCASSPLSSNTGELFFGEGSRLTVL.

This clonotype occurred many times. The V gene is TRBV5-4, the J gene TRBJ1-2; D is ambiguous. The V and J ends lost 1 base and 0 bases respectively, with 7 bases between them. CDR3 length: 14 amino acids. From germline, CDR1 is SGHNT and CDR2 YYREEE (reference sequence). CDR3 sequence reads: CASSLYSANYGYTF. The CDR3 DNA reads TGTGCCAGCAGCTTGTACAGCGCTAACTATGGCTACACCTTC.

This clonotype was recorded at least ten times. The V and J genes are TRBV10-1 and TRBJ2-5; 7 bases map to TRBD2. This CDR3 spans 13 amino acids. CDR1 WNHNN and CDR2 SYGVQD come from the germline V gene (reference sequence). V shed 4 bases, J shed 3 bases, and the junction held 2 bases outside the gene matches. In DNA, the CDR3 is TGCGCCAGCAGTGGGACTAGTAAAGAGACCCAGTACTTC. Amino acids: CASSGTSKETQYF.

In its sample, this clonotype was seen many times. V gene TRBV10-3 combines with J gene TRBJ2-1; D is uncertain. The germline V gene encodes CDR1 ENHRY and CDR2 SYGVKD. V lost 5 bases and J 8 bases, leaving 16 bases between the germline ends. This CDR3 has 14 amino acids. The CDR3 sequence: CAISKDPNAYEQFF. CDR3 bases: TGTGCCATCAGTAAGGACCCGAACGCCTATGAGCAGTTCTTC.

This clonotype occurred a few times. This may arise from a read error, as a much more abundant clone is one base away. The chain carries TRBV6-1 and TRBJ2-7, with no clear D. This CDR3 has 12 amino acids. V was trimmed by 5 bases and J by 2 bases, leaving 7 bases between them. Germline CDR1 is MNHNS and CDR2 is SASEGT. This CDR3 is CASSRPTYEQYF. CDR3 nucleotide sequence: TGTGCCAGCAGTCGGCCAACCTACGAGCAGTACTTC.

This chain joins TRBV6-1 and TRBJ1-4, with 7 nucleotides matching TRBD1. With V trimmed by 9 bases and J by 4 bases, 8 bases remained unmatched. Germline values: CDR1 MNHNS, CDR2 SASEGT. This CDR3 is built from 14 residues. The CDR3 sequence is CASLLDRNNEKLFF. For the CDR3, the DNA is TGTGCCAGTTTACTGGACAGGAATAATGAAAAACTGTTTTTT.